Listed below are T cell receptor beta chains from one sample, sequenced in a study of blood T cell repertoires in COVID-19. Sequencing used immunoSEQ multiplex PCR; TCRdb keeps in-frame clones, though not all of them. The data show approximately 92,000 clones, about 86% seen once. The sample was peripheral blood. These receptors were obtained from a woman aged 55-69 years in a cohort sampled during active or convalescent COVID-19. Each CDR3 is given with its conserved first and last residue. Each record gives: J gene, clone size, D gene, V gene, CDR3 DNA, CDR3 protein. The D gene is left open where the match is weak. Rows may omit the clone size; those that give it use once, few, many or a size class.

J: TRBJ2-7
size: .
D: .
V: TRBV3-1/TRBV3-2
DNA: TGTGCCAGCAGTCGGGACTCTAGCTCCTACGAGCAGTACTTC
CDR3: CASSRDSSSYEQYF

J: TRBJ2-1
size: .
D: TRBD2
V: TRBV28
DNA: TGTGCCAGCAAGGAACTAGCGGGGAACTACAATGAGCAGTTCTTC
CDR3: CASKELAGNYNEQFF

J: TRBJ1-5
size: .
D: TRBD1
V: TRBV7-8
DNA: TGTGCCAGCAGCTTAGGGCAGGGGGCGCGGGGTCAGCCCCAGCATTTT
CDR3: CASSLGQGARGQPQHF

J: TRBJ1-5
size: once
D: .
V: TRBV4-1
DNA: TGCGCCAGCAGCCTTGACGGGAGAACTCAGCCCCAGCATTTT
CDR3: CASSLDGRTQPQHF

J: TRBJ1-6
size: .
D: .
V: TRBV6-5
DNA: TGTGCCAGCAGTTACTCGGTGGGAGATAATTCACCCCTCCACTTT
CDR3: CASSYSVGDNSPLHF

J: TRBJ1-6
size: .
D: .
V: TRBV7-3
DNA: TGTGCCAGCAGCTATACAGGGAATTCACCCCTCCACTTT
CDR3: CASSYTGNSPLHF

J: TRBJ2-1
size: .
D: TRBD2
V: TRBV4-1
DNA: TGCGCCAGCAGCCAAAGGGGGCGGGGGGGCAACAATGAGCAGTTCTTC
CDR3: CASSQRGRGGNNEQFF

J: TRBJ2-1
size: .
D: .
V: TRBV7-8
DNA: TGTGCCAGCAGCTTTAGAGTGACAGGTTCCTACAATGAGCAGTTCTTC
CDR3: CASSFRVTGSYNEQFF

J: TRBJ1-2
size: .
D: TRBD1
V: TRBV5-6
DNA: TGTGCCAGCAGCTTGCGGGCAGGGGGAAACTATGGCTACACCTTC
CDR3: CASSLRAGGNYGYTF

J: TRBJ1-6
size: .
D: TRBD1
V: TRBV6-5
DNA: TGTGCCAGCATTCCGGGACAGATTAATTCACCCCTCCACTTT
CDR3: CASIPGQINSPLHF

J: TRBJ1-3
size: .
D: .
V: TRBV7-6
DNA: TGTGCCAGCAGCTTAAGGAGAGGGACTGGAAACACCATATATTTT
CDR3: CASSLRRGTGNTIYF

J: TRBJ2-1
size: .
D: TRBD2
V: TRBV9
DNA: TGTGCCAGCAGCGTGAGCGGGGGAAACAATGAGCAGTTCTTC
CDR3: CASSVSGGNNEQFF

J: TRBJ1-2
size: .
D: TRBD1
V: TRBV2
DNA: TGTGCCAGTCGAACCAGGGGGTTGGCCTCTGGCTACACCTTC
CDR3: CASRTRGLASGYTF

J: TRBJ1-1
size: .
D: TRBD1
V: TRBV5-1
DNA: TGCGCCAGCAGCTCGGGGACAGGGTGGGACACTGAAGCTTTCTTT
CDR3: CASSSGTGWDTEAFF

J: TRBJ1-2
size: .
D: .
V: TRBV7-2
DNA: TGTGCCAGCAGCCCAAGCAGGGGTGCCTATGGCTACACCTTC
CDR3: CASSPSRGAYGYTF

J: TRBJ2-1
size: .
D: TRBD2
V: TRBV7-2
DNA: TGTGCCAGCTCCTGGGGGGGGACTAGCGGGAGGTTCTTC
CDR3: CASSWGGTSGRFF

J: TRBJ2-5
size: .
D: TRBD2
V: TRBV7-3
DNA: TGTGCCAGCAGCCGGACTAGCGGGGTCCAAGAGACCCAGTACTTC
CDR3: CASSRTSGVQETQYF

J: TRBJ1-1
size: .
D: .
V: TRBV5-1
DNA: TGCGCCAGCAGCTTGGAGCTGGGCGGGACTGAAGCTTTCTTT
CDR3: CASSLELGGTEAFF

J: TRBJ1-4
size: .
D: TRBD1
V: TRBV25-1
DNA: TGTGCCAGCAGTGTCCGGGACAGCGGCAAACTGTTTTTT
CDR3: CASSVRDSGKLFF

J: TRBJ2-7
size: .
D: .
V: TRBV6-2/TRBV6-3
DNA: TGTGCCAGCAGTTACTTAGGGACTCTTACCTACGAGCAGTACTTC
CDR3: CASSYLGTLTYEQYF

J: TRBJ1-4
size: .
D: .
V: TRBV28
DNA: TGTGCCAGCAGTCAGAAAACGTGGCGTGGAGGGGAAAAACTGTTTTTT
CDR3: CASSQKTWRGGEKLFF

J: TRBJ2-3
size: .
D: .
V: TRBV7-9
DNA: TGTGCCAGCAGCGCCATTGAGACAGATACGCAGTATTTT
CDR3: CASSAIETDTQYF

J: TRBJ1-5
size: .
D: TRBD1
V: TRBV4-1
DNA: TGCGCCAGCAGCCAAGATCCCCCAGGGGGTAGGGGTCAGCCCCAGCATTTT
CDR3: CASSQDPPGGRGQPQHF

J: TRBJ1-2
size: .
D: TRBD1
V: TRBV5-1
DNA: TGCGCCAGCACCACCCAACAGGGGGTCTATGGCTACACCTTC
CDR3: CASTTQQGVYGYTF

J: TRBJ1-1
size: .
D: .
V: TRBV19
DNA: TGTGCCAGTAGTATAGGTGGGAGCCATACTGAAGCTTTCTTT
CDR3: CASSIGGSHTEAFF

J: TRBJ2-3
size: .
D: .
V: TRBV24-1
DNA: TGTGCCACCAGTGATACACGGAGCGGTCGCACAGATACGCAGTATTTT
CDR3: CATSDTRSGRTDTQYF

J: TRBJ2-5
size: .
D: TRBD1
V: TRBV19
DNA: TGTGCCAGTAGTGATACAGGGGAGAAGACCCAGTACTTC
CDR3: CASSDTGEKTQYF

J: TRBJ1-4
size: .
D: .
V: TRBV5-1
DNA: TGCGCCAGCAGCTTGGCAATGGCAGTTGATGAAAAACTGTTTTTT
CDR3: CASSLAMAVDEKLFF

J: TRBJ1-1
size: .
D: .
V: TRBV7-9
DNA: TGTGCCAGCAGCCCACGCAGCCTCGGAGCTGAAGCTTTCTTT
CDR3: CASSPRSLGAEAFF

J: TRBJ2-7
size: .
D: TRBD1
V: TRBV10-2
DNA: TGCGCCAGCACCAACCGGGGACAGACCTACGAGCAGTACTTC
CDR3: CASTNRGQTYEQYF

J: TRBJ2-7
size: .
D: .
V: TRBV24-1
DNA: TGTGCCACCAGTGGCGCCACCGCCTACGAGCAGTACTTC
CDR3: CATSGATAYEQYF

J: TRBJ1-2
size: .
D: TRBD1
V: TRBV7-9
DNA: TGTGCCAGCAGCTTCCGACAGGGGGAAAACTATGGCTACACCTTC
CDR3: CASSFRQGENYGYTF

J: TRBJ1-2
size: .
D: .
V: TRBV6-5
DNA: TGTGCCAGCAGACTGGGGGGGGCGGGTGGCTACACCTTC
CDR3: CASRLGGAGGYTF

J: TRBJ1-2
size: .
D: .
V: TRBV10-3
DNA: TGTGCCATCAGTGAGTCGAGGACAGCTAACTATGGCTACACCTTC
CDR3: CAISESRTANYGYTF

J: TRBJ1-5
size: .
D: TRBD1
V: TRBV7-9
DNA: TGTGCCAGCAGCCGGGGGACAGCTAATCAGCCCCAGCATTTT
CDR3: CASSRGTANQPQHF

J: TRBJ2-1
size: .
D: TRBD2
V: TRBV3-1/TRBV3-2
DNA: TGTGCCAGCAGCCAGGGGACTAGCGGAACAGGCAATGAGCAGTTCTTC
CDR3: CASSQGTSGTGNEQFF

J: TRBJ1-1
size: .
D: .
V: TRBV30
DNA: TGTGCCTTCAGCGGAGTTATGAACACTGAAGCTTTCTTT
CDR3: CAFSGVMNTEAFF

J: TRBJ1-2
size: .
D: .
V: TRBV5-5
DNA: TGTGCCAGCAGCTCCACTCAGGGTTACTATGGCTACACCTTC
CDR3: CASSSTQGYYGYTF

J: TRBJ1-6
size: .
D: TRBD1
V: TRBV25-1
DNA: TGTGCCAGCAGTGGACAGGGATTAAGATCACCCCTCCACTTT
CDR3: CASSGQGLRSPLHF

J: TRBJ1-3
size: .
D: .
V: TRBV6-5
DNA: TGTGCCAGCAGTTACGGAGGGCGCCTCTCTGGAAACACCATATATTTT
CDR3: CASSYGGRLSGNTIYF

J: TRBJ2-1
size: .
D: TRBD2
V: TRBV4-1
DNA: TGCGCCAGCAGGCAAGGGGTGGCGGGAGCTAGGGGCCCCCGGGCTTACAATGAGCAGTTCTTC
CDR3: CASRQGVAGARGPRAYNEQFF

J: TRBJ1-5
size: .
D: .
V: TRBV6-1
DNA: TGTGCCAGCAGTGACCTGGCTTCGGCAGGGGCCACCCATCAGCCCCAGCATTTT
CDR3: CASSDLASAGATHQPQHF

J: TRBJ1-1
size: .
D: TRBD1
V: TRBV11-2
DNA: TGTGCCAGCAGCCTGGACAGGGGGACTGAAGCTTTCTTT
CDR3: CASSLDRGTEAFF

J: TRBJ1-1
size: .
D: .
V: TRBV6-5
DNA: TGTGCCAGCAGTACCTCAGGGGCCACTCGACTCGCTGCTTTCTTT
CDR3: CASSTSGATRLAAFF

J: TRBJ2-3
size: .
D: TRBD2
V: TRBV6-5
DNA: TGTGCCAGCTCGACTAGCGGGAACACAGATACGCAGTATTTT
CDR3: CASSTSGNTDTQYF

J: TRBJ1-5
size: .
D: .
V: TRBV19
DNA: TGTGCCAGTAGTATGGCAGGGGCGTTCAATCAGCCCCAGCATTTT
CDR3: CASSMAGAFNQPQHF

J: TRBJ2-7
size: .
D: .
V: TRBV9
DNA: TGTGCCAGCAGCGTAGGGCAGGGGAACGAGCAGTACTTC
CDR3: CASSVGQGNEQYF

J: TRBJ2-7
size: .
D: .
V: TRBV18
DNA: TGTGCCAGCTCACCAGTGAGGGATGTCGGCTCCTACGAGCAGTACTTC
CDR3: CASSPVRDVGSYEQYF

J: TRBJ2-1
size: .
D: TRBD2
V: TRBV5-4
DNA: TGTGCCAGCAGCTTGAGACTAGCGGGAGAGAACGAGCAGTTCTTC
CDR3: CASSLRLAGENEQFF

J: TRBJ1-6
size: .
D: .
V: TRBV5-1
DNA: TGCGCCAGCAGCCCCCTCGGGCAGGGAAGTAATTCACCCCTCCACTTT
CDR3: CASSPLGQGSNSPLHF

J: TRBJ1-1
size: .
D: TRBD1
V: TRBV24-1
DNA: TGTGCCACCAGTGACCCGATGCGACAGGGGGAGGTCACTGAAGCTTTCTTT
CDR3: CATSDPMRQGEVTEAFF